Following are 30 T cell receptor beta chains from one sample sequenced in a study of glioma-infiltrating T cells. Amplification of TCR alpha and beta CDR3 regions from RNA used iRepertoire nested multiplex PCR. TCRdb fed the multiplex PCR reads into MiXCR, producing one record per CDR3 protein. Altogether 300,000 to 450,000 distinct CDR3 sequences are present, roughly 41% being singletons, with the ten largest covering 12%. Input material: glioma tissue, nonneoplastic brain tissue, or PBMCs (not recorded which). The receptor source for this set is a human donor with low-grade glioma or glioblastoma, undergoing nonglioma brain surgery, or in good health (not recorded which).

Points on this clonotype: One base away lies a much larger clone, so this may be a sequencing read error. The gene calls are TRBV27 and TRBJ1-1, with TRBD1 as a possible D gene (5 bases). The CDR3 loop spans 12 amino acids. Looked up from germline, CDR1 is MNHEY and CDR2 is SMNVEV (reference sequence). The CDR3 protein is CASSFGGGEASF. The CDR3 coding sequence is TGTGCCAGCAGTTTTGGGGGGGGTGAAGCTTCCTTT.

The chain recombines TRBV12-3 or TRBV12-4 with TRBJ1-5, with unresolved D. The V end lost 3 bases, the J end lost 3 bases, and 9 bases lay between the germline ends. The CDR3 covers 14 residues. The CDR3 DNA is TGTGCCAGCAGTTTTTGGGATCACAATCAGCCCCAGCATTTT. Translated: CASSFWDHNQPQHF.

CDR3 sequence reads: CASSSTGATLYEQYF. The CDR3 bases are TGTGCCAGCAGTTCGACAGGGGCGACACTCTACGAGCAGTACTTC. The chain joins TRBV28 to TRBJ2-7; 8 nucleotides match TRBD1. From germline, CDR1 is MDHEN and CDR2 SYDVKM. The CDR3 loop spans 15 amino acids. The J segment lost 3 bases and the V segment lost 4 bases, leaving 8 bases of the junction unmatched.

As concerns this clonotype: This may be a read error: a much more frequent sequence differs by one nucleotide. The J gene is TRBJ2-7, the V gene TRBV28; 9 bases line up with TRBD2. Germline V gene data show CDR1 as MDHEN and CDR2 as SYDVKM. This CDR3 is 15 amino acids long. CDR3 DNA: TGTGCCAGCAGTTTCTCGCTAGCGGGAACCTACGAGCGGTACTTC. Protein sequence: CASSFSLAGTYERYF.

As regards this clonotype: A much bigger clone sits one base away, suggesting this may be a read error. The V and J genes are TRBV6-1 and TRBJ2-5; no clear D gene. The length of the CDR3 is 12 residues. The germline gives CDR1 MNHNS, CDR2 SASEGT. CDR3 protein: CASRRLQETQCF. CDR3 nucleotide sequence: TGTGCCAGCAGAAGACTCCAAGAGACCCAGTGCTTC.

The V and J genes are TRBV4-3 and TRBJ1-2; TRBD1 is a possible D gene (5 bases). Trimming stripped 1 base from V and 6 bases from J, with 12 bases between. Germline V gives CDR1 LGHNA, CDR2 YSLEER. The CDR3 is 14 residues long. DNA of the CDR3: TGCGCCAGCAGCCAAGTTCAGGGTCCCCATGGCTACACCTTC. Translated: CASSQVQGPHGYTF.

This clonotype was counted many times. The chain uses TRBV7-2 and TRBJ2-2; 8 bases fit TRBD1. The CDR3 contains 15 residues. In germline, CDR1 is SGHTA, CDR2 FQGNSA. The junction had 4 bases not matched to a gene; V was cut back by 4 bases and J by 3 bases. CDR3 loop: CASSSDRAYTGELFF. CDR3 DNA: TGTGCCAGCAGCTCGGACAGGGCCTACACCGGGGAGCTGTTTTTT.

This clonotype was picked up a small number of times. The chain employs TRBV20-1 and TRBJ1-5; D is unclear. The CDR3 length is 12 residues. Trimming shortened V by 2 bases and J by 4 bases, and 6 bases separated the two germline ends. From germline, CDR1 is DFQATT and CDR2 SNEGSKA (reference sequence). The CDR3 protein is CSARIPNQPQHF. The CDR3 nucleotides read TGCAGTGCTAGAATACCTAATCAGCCCCAGCATTTT.

This clonotype was seen many times. The chain uses TRBV27 and TRBJ2-7, with 14 bases identical to TRBD2. The CDR3 has 15 residues. The ends lost 7 bases at V and 7 bases at J; junction bases unmatched: 9. Looked up from germline, CDR1 is MNHEY and CDR2 is SMNVEV (reference sequence). CDR3 sequence (DNA): TGTGCCAGCAAACCGGGACTAGCGGGAGTTGGTGAGCAGTACTTC. As protein: CASKPGLAGVGEQYF.

The genes are TRBV5-1 and TRBJ1-1; 9 nucleotides line up with TRBD1. The germline CDR1 and CDR2 sequences are SGHRS and YFSETQ. The CDR3 is 16 residues long. The V segment lost 4 bases and the J segment 1 base; nucleotides outside the gene matches: 8. CDR3 amino acids: CASSTTGGDKNTEAFF. CDR3 DNA sequence: TGCGCCAGCAGCACCACAGGGGGCGATAAGAACACTGAAGCTTTCTTT.

This clonotype turned up a few times. The chain is built from TRBV10-3 and TRBJ2-7; TRBD1 matches 8 bases. J lost 7 bases, V lost 0 bases, and 11 bases had no gene match. Per germline, CDR1 ENHRY and CDR2 SYGVKD. The CDR3 contains 16 residues. In nucleotides, the CDR3 is TGTGCCATCAGTGAGTCGAATGCCAGGGGGCAGCGGGAGCAGTACTTC. Protein: CAISESNARGQREQYF.

With regard to this clonotype: This may come from a read error, since a much larger clone is one base off. The J gene is TRBJ2-1, the V gene TRBV28, with 7 bases matching TRBD1. The CDR3 has 15 amino acids. With V trimmed by 4 bases and J by 0 bases, 3 bases remained unmatched. Per the germline V gene, CDR1 is MDHEN and CDR2 is SYDVKM. DNA for the CDR3: TGTGCCAGCAGTTCCGGGACAGTCTCCTACAATGAGCAGTTCTTC. Translated, it gives CASSSGTVSYNEQFF.

The rearrangement uses TRBV5-1 and TRBJ2-7, with 11 bases identical to TRBD2. The germline V gene has CDR1 SGHRS and CDR2 YFSETQ. J lost 2 bases, V lost 3 bases, and 4 bases had no gene match. The CDR3 runs 15 residues. As DNA, the CDR3 is TGCGCCAGCAGCTCGTTAGCGGGAGGGGCCTACGAGCAGTACTTC. Protein: CASSSLAGGAYEQYF.

This clonotype came up many times. This sequence joins TRBV6-2 or TRBV6-3 and TRBJ1-1; 7 positions match TRBD1. With 5 bases clipped from V and 7 bases from J, the junction kept 7 bases outside the gene matches. The CDR3 is 13 residues long. CDR1 and CDR2 (germline): MNHEY, SVGEGT. The DNA for the CDR3 is TGTGCCAGCAGTCCCTTCACAGGGGTTGAAGCTTTCTTT. Its protein is CASSPFTGVEAFF.

There are many counts of this clonotype. The J gene is TRBJ2-3, the V gene TRBV6-1; D possibly corresponds to TRBD1 (5 bases). Germline lookup yields CDR1 MNHNS and CDR2 SASEGT. V was shortened by 5 bases and J by 6 bases, with 18 bases between the two germline ends. The CDR3 covers 15 residues. The CDR3: CASSIQGFSSDTQYF. The CDR3, as DNA: TGTGCCAGCAGTATCCAGGGTTTTAGTTCCGATACGCAGTATTTT.

Concerning this clonotype itself: A junction boundary mismatches the germline segment, possibly from a read error. The chain is built from TRBV20-1 and TRBJ2-7, with 9 positions matching TRBD2. The CDR3 is made up of 14 amino acids. Germline V lookup: CDR1 DFQATT, CDR2 SNEGSKA (reference sequence). The CDR3 loop reads CSARGSGRPYGQYF. The DNA of the CDR3 is TGCAGTGCTAGAGGCAGCGGGAGGCCCTACGGGCAGTACTTC.

Note on this clonotype: A single base separates this from a much larger clone, so it may be a read error. This chain connects TRBV28 to TRBJ2-7, with a weak D call TRBD1 (6 bases). CDR1 and CDR2 from the germline V gene are MDHEN and SYDVKM. The CDR3 is 14 residues long. V was trimmed by 6 bases and J by 5 bases, leaving 17 bases between them. The chain's CDR3 is CASRSGTQPDEQYF. In DNA form, the CDR3 reads TGTGCCAGCAGGTCCGGGACACAGCCCGACGAGCAGTACTTC.

On this clonotype: Since a much larger clone is just one base distant, this may be a read error. The CDR3, as DNA: TGTGCCAGCAGTGAACCCGGGATAACTGAAGCTTCCTTT. This gives the protein CASSEPGITEASF. This chain joins TRBV25-1 and TRBJ1-1, with D uncertain. The length of the CDR3 is 13 residues. The germline V gene encodes CDR1 MGHDK and CDR2 SYGVNS.

In this sample, this clonotype turned up many times. The chain links TRBV6-2 or TRBV6-3 to TRBJ2-3; 12 nucleotides match TRBD2. V shed 5 bases and J 0 bases; nucleotides not matched to a gene: 3. The CDR3 extends over 16 amino acids. Germline assignment: CDR1 MNHEY and CDR2 SVGEGT. The CDR3 here is CASSRGTSGSTDTQYF. The CDR3 DNA is TGTGCCAGCAGTCGAGGGACTAGCGGGAGCACAGATACGCAGTATTTT.

This clonotype appeared a few times. The J gene is TRBJ2-4, the V gene TRBV4-1; maybe TRBD2 (5 bases). Trimming stripped 0 bases from V and 7 bases from J, with 16 bases between. In germline, CDR1 is MGHRA, CDR2 YSYEKL. The length of the CDR3 is 16 residues. CDR3 region: CASSQDRLSGGNIQYF. DNA of the CDR3: TGCGCCAGCAGCCAAGACAGACTCTCCGGCGGGAACATTCAGTACTTC.

The table lists this clonotype with many counts. The gene calls are TRBV4-3 and TRBJ1-1; D remains ambiguous. Germline values: CDR1 LGHNA, CDR2 YSLEER. The V gene lost 0 bases and the J gene lost 4 bases, with 9 bases spanning the gap. This CDR3 spans 14 amino acids. CDR3 sequence: CASSQEQWGTEAFF. The DNA of the CDR3 is TGCGCCAGCAGCCAAGAGCAGTGGGGCACTGAAGCTTTCTTT.

The J gene is TRBJ1-5, the V gene TRBV3-1; D ambiguous. CDR3 length: 14 amino acids. Deletions cut 2 bases from V and 1 base from J, with 6 bases between. Germline values: CDR1 LGHDT, CDR2 YNNKEL (reference sequence). CDR3 residues: CASSQRTSNQPQHF. The CDR3 nucleotides are TGTGCCAGCAGCCAACGCACCAGCAATCAGCCCCAGCATTTT.

As concerns this clonotype: This may arise from a read error, as a much more abundant clone is one base away. The chain joins TRBV15 to TRBJ2-7; D ambiguous. The V gene lost 5 bases and the J gene lost 7 bases, with 15 bases spanning the gap. This CDR3 spans 13 amino acids. The germline CDR1 and CDR2 sequences are LNHNV and YYDKDF (reference sequence). As DNA, the CDR3 is TGTGCCACCAGCGAAAAAAGGAGTAATGAGCAGTACTTC. As protein: CATSEKRSNEQYF.

The sample holds one count of this clonotype. The CDR3 DNA reads TGTGCCAGCAGCCCTCATGGGGGAGCGAACACTGAAGCTTTCTTT. It codes for CASSPHGGANTEAFF. The chain couples TRBV7-2 to TRBJ1-1, with a possible D match to TRBD1 (5 bases). The CDR3 sequence is 15 residues long. Germline V lookup: CDR1 SGHTA, CDR2 FQGNSA. The V end was cut by 5 bases, the J end by 1 base, with 14 bases between. Full variable domain (rest looked up from reference TRBV7-2 and TRBJ1-1): GAGVSQSPSNKVTEKGKDVELRCDPISGHTALYWYRQSLGQGLEFLIYFQGNSAPDKSGLPSDRFSAERTGGSVSTLTIQRTQQEDSAVYLCASSPHGGANTEAFFGQGTRLTVV.

This sequence joins TRBV29-1 and TRBJ2-3; perhaps TRBD2 as D (6 bases). V was trimmed by 6 bases and J by 1 base, leaving 17 bases between them. Per germline, CDR1 SQVTM and CDR2 ANQGSEA. The CDR3 sequence is 15 residues long. The CDR3 bases are TGCAGCGTCAGGGACTTACTCCGGGGCACAGATACGCAGTATTTT. As protein: CSVRDLLRGTDTQYF.

V gene TRBV27 combines with J gene TRBJ2-3, with D uncertain. CDR1 and CDR2 from the germline V gene are MNHEY and SMNVEV (reference sequence). The CDR3 sequence is 16 residues long. V lost 1 base and J 3 bases, leaving 14 bases between the germline ends. Here the CDR3 reads CASSLLAPKGTDTQYF. The CDR3 DNA sequence: TGTGCCAGCAGTTTATTGGCCCCTAAAGGGACAGATACGCAGTATTTT.

This clonotype was recorded at least ten times. The V call is TRBV28, the J call TRBJ1-1, with D uncertain. The CDR3 totals 12 residues. From germline, CDR1 is MDHEN and CDR2 SYDVKM. V lost 6 bases and J 0 bases, leaving 5 bases between the germline ends. This chain's CDR3 is CASRSVNTEAFF. DNA of the CDR3: TGTGCCAGCAGATCGGTGAACACTGAAGCTTTCTTT.

This clonotype was seen more than once but under ten times. J is TRBJ2-2 and V is TRBV28; no clear D gene. Trimming stripped 5 bases from V and 6 bases from J, with 28 bases between. The CDR3 runs to 19 residues. In germline, CDR1 is MDHEN, CDR2 SYDVKM. DNA for the CDR3: TGTGCCAGCAGTCAACGGTCTGTGGGTCCAGACCCGCTTTCCGGGGAGCTGTTTTTT. Protein product: CASSQRSVGPDPLSGELFF.

This clonotype was counted a few times. The chain has TRBV28 and TRBJ1-1, with 8 bases matching TRBD1. The V and J ends lost 6 bases and 1 base, in that order; junction bases with no gene match: 4. CDR1 MDHEN and CDR2 SYDVKM come from the germline V gene. The CDR3 contains 14 residues. Written as DNA, the CDR3 is TGTGCCAGCAGACGTGACAGGGGGAACACTGAAGCTTTCTTT. This codes for CASRRDRGNTEAFF.

This clonotype was picked up many times. The rearrangement joins TRBV15 to TRBJ2-3; no definite D call. The V gene's germline CDR1 is LNHNV and CDR2 YYDKDF (reference sequence). The CDR3 consists of 14 residues. The V end lost 1 base, the J end lost 2 bases, and 7 bases lay between the germline ends. CDR3: CATSRVRDTDTQYF. CDR3 sequence (DNA): TGTGCCACCAGCAGAGTAAGGGACACAGATACGCAGTATTTT.